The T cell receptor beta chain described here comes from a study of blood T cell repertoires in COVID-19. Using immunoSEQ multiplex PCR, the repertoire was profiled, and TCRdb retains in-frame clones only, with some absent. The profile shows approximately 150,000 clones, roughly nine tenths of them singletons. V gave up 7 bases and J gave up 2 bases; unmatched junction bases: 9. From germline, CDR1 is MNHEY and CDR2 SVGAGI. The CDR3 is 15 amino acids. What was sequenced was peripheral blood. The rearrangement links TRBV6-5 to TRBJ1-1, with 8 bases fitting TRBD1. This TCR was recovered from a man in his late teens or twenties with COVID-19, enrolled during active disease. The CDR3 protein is CASTLGGQANTEAFF. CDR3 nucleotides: TGTGCCAGCACCCTAGGGGGACAGGCAAACACTGAAGCTTTCTTT.